Listed below are T cell receptor beta chains from one sample, sequenced in a study of Ad26.COV2.S vaccination and SARS-CoV-2 variants. Some clones are missing from TCRdb's copy, which holds only in-frame ones; the method was immunoSEQ multiplex PCR. The sample contains approximately 450,000 clones, 75% to 95% of which appear only once. The sequencing here drew on peripheral blood, taken in a trial of Ad26.COV2.S vaccine versus placebo. Receptors originate from a person aged 18-65 years who received the Ad26.COV2.S COVID-19 vaccine or a placebo. The conserved cysteine and the conserved F or W are not part of the CDR3 here.

TRBV7-2,TRBJ2-7,ASSSPPGRRTTYEQY
TRBV3-1/TRBV3-2,TRBJ2-7,ASSQELATYEQY
TRBV30,TRBJ2-7,AWSVGPYEQY
TRBV27,TRBJ1-4,ASRGGPVHEKLF
TRBV19,TRBJ1-5,ASSDRGYNQPQH
TRBV7-6,TRBJ2-1,ASSQGQYSYNEQF
TRBV10-3,TRBJ2-7,AISGTGLGEQY
TRBV28,TRBJ1-1,ASSPSTGANTEAF
TRBV7-9,TRBJ2-7,ASSPGTSGSYEQY
TRBV6-2/TRBV6-3,TRBJ2-1,ASSYGGNEQF
TRBV28,TRBJ2-7,ASSQLGSGSSYEQY
TRBV12-5,TRBJ2-2,ASGSTSGTRHGELF
TRBV24-1,TRBJ2-7,APRLARDAIYEQY
TRBV24-1,TRBJ2-7,ATSALGQDGYEQY
TRBV7-9,TRBJ2-3,ASTYTTWVAGGPGVGTDTQY
TRBV9,TRBJ1-1,ASSSAVGAEAF
TRBV18,TRBJ2-7,ASSLGLAGYEQY
TRBV10-3,TRBJ1-3,AISDGESSGNTIY
TRBV19,TRBJ1-5,ASSSRRQGVNQPQH
TRBV28,TRBJ2-1,ASSRPGLDDNEQF
TRBV6-5,TRBJ2-1,ASTFDGGAEQF
TRBV5-5,TRBJ1-5,ASSPLGQPQH
TRBV6-5,TRBJ2-7,ASISGTATYEQY
TRBV10-3,TRBJ1-2,ATSLGQLGSYT
TRBV20-1,TRBJ2-3,SASAGLTDTQY
TRBV12-3/TRBV12-4,TRBJ1-1,ASRNTATEAF
TRBV27,TRBJ2-1,ASSFSPLEEQF
TRBV28,TRBJ2-7,ASRVTGLTSYEQY
TRBV11-2,TRBJ1-3,ASSLGGGSGNTIY
TRBV27,TRBJ2-7,ASSFRGGQTYEQY
TRBV10-3,TRBJ2-1,AIQAASGTDEQF
TRBV5-6,TRBJ2-3,ASSSTSTSTDTQY
TRBV24-1,TRBJ2-2,ATSDRNTGELF
TRBV27,TRBJ1-5,ASSPTGQRDQPQH
TRBV11-2,TRBJ2-7,ASSPGTAYEQY
TRBV6-2/TRBV6-3,TRBJ1-5,ASSSGSSRNQPQH
TRBV7-2,TRBJ2-5,ASSLNSGSVETQY
TRBV6-6,TRBJ2-5,ASSSRGAETQY
TRBV2,TRBJ1-4,AGTRQGPNEKLF
TRBV28,TRBJ1-1,ASRFIVAGRNTEAF
TRBV29-1,TRBJ2-6,SVSAGTGVSGANVLT
TRBV6-5,TRBJ2-1,ASSYTTGVGYNEQF
TRBV11-2,TRBJ1-6,ASSKTGRVNSPLH
TRBV4-3,TRBJ1-5,ASSQDSGLYQPQH
TRBV14,TRBJ1-1,ASSHFRDRGGLGTEAF
TRBV9,TRBJ1-4,ASSVTGGYNEKLF
TRBV2,TRBJ2-1,ASSDASGGPNEQF
TRBV18,TRBJ2-7,ASQTQGGYEQY
TRBV6-6,TRBJ2-2,ASSYGVAGELF